Listed below are T cell receptor beta chains from one sample, sequenced in a study of T cells in Graves' hyperthyroidism and ophthalmopathy. TCRdb recomputed calls from the multiplex PCR reads with MiXCR, one row per CDR3 protein. The sample shows hundreds of thousands of distinct CDR3 sequences, roughly a third of them seen only once. Input material: blood. The receptors derive from a woman aged 40 to 50 with Graves' hyperthyroidism. The CDR3 runs from the conserved cysteine through the conserved F or W. D genes are given only for firm matches. A clone size is listed for some rows: how often the clone was seen (once, few, many), or a class if it is expanded.

CDR3 protein,CDR3 DNA,J gene,clone size,D gene,CDR3 length,V gene
CASVEQPNQPQHF,TGTGCCAGCGTTGAACAGCCAAATCAGCCCCAGCATTTT,TRBJ1-5,few,.,13,TRBV12-3/TRBV12-4
CASSYSEHGYTF,TGTGCCAGCAGTTACTCGGAGCATGGCTACACCTTC,TRBJ1-2,.,.,12,TRBV6-2/TRBV6-3
CSASPDYEQYF,TGCAGTGCTAGCCCCGACTACGAGCAGTACTTC,TRBJ2-7,many,.,11,TRBV20-1
CASSPRDRGNEKLFF,TGTGCCAGCAGCCCCCGAGACAGGGGTAATGAAAAACTGTTTTTT,TRBJ1-4,few,TRBD1,15,TRBV7-2
CSPRGTEYSPLHF,TGCAGTCCAAGAGGGACAGAGTATTCACCCCTCCACTTT,TRBJ1-6,once,TRBD1,13,TRBV20-1
CASSPWGGIYEQYF,TGTGCCAGCAGCCCATGGGGGGGCATCTACGAGCAGTACTTC,TRBJ2-7,once,.,14,TRBV7-3
CASSPQGVPYAEQYF,TGTGCCAGCAGTCCACAGGGTGTGCCCTACGCCGAGCAGTACTTC,TRBJ2-7,many,.,15,TRBV6-5
CASGEGTDSNQPQHF,TGTGCCAGCGGGGAGGGGACAGATAGCAATCAGCCCCAGCATTTT,TRBJ1-5,many,TRBD1,15,TRBV7-9
CSARNSQEKGLGGELFF,TGCAGTGCTAGAAACAGCCAGGAGAAGGGTCTCGGCGGGGAGCTGTTTTTT,TRBJ2-2,few,.,17,TRBV20-1
CATSDPSVGEKLFF,TGTGCCACCAGTGACCCCTCCGTGGGCGAAAAACTGTTTTTT,TRBJ1-4,many,.,14,TRBV24-1
CASMAGGDSSYEQYF,TGTGCCAGTATGGCGGGGGGGGACAGTTCCTACGAGCAGTACTTC,TRBJ2-7,few,TRBD2,15,TRBV19
CASSPGQVLRYTF,TGCGCCAGCAGCCCTGGACAGGTGTTGCGCTACACCTTC,TRBJ1-2,.,TRBD1,13,TRBV5-1
CSASPDSYEQYF,TGCAGTGCTAGCCCGGACTCCTACGAGCAGTACTTC,TRBJ2-7,many,.,12,TRBV20-1
CSASRPNTGELFF,TGCAGTGCTAGTCGTCCGAACACCGGGGAGCTGTTTTTT,TRBJ2-2,.,.,13,TRBV20-1
CASSLRETRAQYF,TGTGCCAGCAGCCTGAGGGAGACACGCGCGCAGTACTTC,TRBJ2-7,many,.,13,TRBV5-6
CASSFSQGAAPLHF,TGTGCCAGCAGTTTCTCGCAGGGGGCAGCACCCCTCCACTTT,TRBJ1-6,many,TRBD1,14,TRBV12-3/TRBV12-4
CATTGGVQRGTGELFF,TGTGCCACCACCGGCGGGGTCCAACGGGGAACCGGGGAGCTGTTTTTT,TRBJ2-2,.,.,16,TRBV7-9
CASSMSGANVLTF,TGTGCCAGTAGTATGAGCGGGGCCAACGTCCTGACTTTC,TRBJ2-6,many,.,13,TRBV19
CASSHTSGRGYTF,TGTGCCAGCAGCCATACCTCAGGGAGGGGCTACACCTTC,TRBJ1-2,once,.,13,TRBV14
CAIADRLNTEAFF,TGTGCCATCGCGGACAGGCTGAACACTGAAGCTTTCTTT,TRBJ1-1,few,TRBD1,13,TRBV6-1
CASSQGTVGSPLHF,TGTGCCAGCAGCCAAGGGACAGTTGGTTCACCCCTCCACTTT,TRBJ1-6,few,.,14,TRBV3-1